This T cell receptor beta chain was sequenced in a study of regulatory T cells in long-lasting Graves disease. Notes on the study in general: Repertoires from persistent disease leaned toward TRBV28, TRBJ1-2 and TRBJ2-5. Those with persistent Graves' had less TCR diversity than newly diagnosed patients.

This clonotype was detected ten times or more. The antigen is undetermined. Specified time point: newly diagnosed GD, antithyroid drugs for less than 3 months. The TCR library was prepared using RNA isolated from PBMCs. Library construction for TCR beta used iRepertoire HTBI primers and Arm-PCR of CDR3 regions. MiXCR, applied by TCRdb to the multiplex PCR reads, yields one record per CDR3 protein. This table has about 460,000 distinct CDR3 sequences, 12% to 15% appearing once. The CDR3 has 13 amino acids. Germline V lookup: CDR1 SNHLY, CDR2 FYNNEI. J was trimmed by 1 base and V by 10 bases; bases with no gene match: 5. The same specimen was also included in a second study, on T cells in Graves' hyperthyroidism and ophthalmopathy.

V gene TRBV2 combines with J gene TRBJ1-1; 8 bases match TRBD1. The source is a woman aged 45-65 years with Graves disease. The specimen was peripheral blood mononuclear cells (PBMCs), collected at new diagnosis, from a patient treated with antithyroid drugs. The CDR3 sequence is CATHRGENTEAFF. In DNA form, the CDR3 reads TGTGCCACACACAGGGGGGAGAACACTGAAGCTTTCTTT.